Included here is one TCR beta chain sequence, with context. The antigen remains undetermined. Germline CDR1 SQVTM, CDR2 ANQGSEA. This CDR3 is 11 amino acids long. This specimen comes from a study of T cells expressing NK-cell markers. Study-wide results and limits: Where a handful of donors were concerned, these clonotypes also led the CD3+CD56-NKG2C+ fraction. A range of roughly 1.0-8% of CD8+ T cells consisted of dominant NKG2C+ clonotypes in about six donors. Unclear, still, was the HCMV specificity of the expanded NKG2C+ T cell clones.

The authors generated TCR beta cDNA through 5'RACE template switching with UMIs. TCRdb derives one entry per CDR3 protein from the 5' RACE reads, leaving out DNA. This listing includes 150,000 or so distinct CDR3 sequences. This sequence originates from a woman aged 50 to 60 in good health. The rearrangement links TRBV29-1 to TRBJ2-1; with no DNA, the TCRdb D assignment of TRBD1 cannot be verified. What was sequenced was blood T cells: a sorted CD56 or NKG2C T cell subset, CD4+ or CD8+ T cells, or bulk PBMC T cells (not recorded which). The chain's CDR3 is CSVEGHNEQFF.